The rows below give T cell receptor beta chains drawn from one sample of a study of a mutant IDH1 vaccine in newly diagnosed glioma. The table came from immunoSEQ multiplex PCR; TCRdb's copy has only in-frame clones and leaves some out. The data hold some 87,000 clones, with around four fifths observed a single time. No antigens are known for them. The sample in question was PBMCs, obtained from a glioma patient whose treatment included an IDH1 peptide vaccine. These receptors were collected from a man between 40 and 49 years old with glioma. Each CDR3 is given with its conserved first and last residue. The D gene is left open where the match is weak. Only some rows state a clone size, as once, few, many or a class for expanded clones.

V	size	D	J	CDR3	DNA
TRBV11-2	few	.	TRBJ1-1	CASSLDLGRIGINTEAFF	TGTGCCAGCAGCTTAGATCTAGGGAGGATTGGGATAAACACTGAAGCTTTCTTT
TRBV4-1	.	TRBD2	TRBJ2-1	CASSQDRTSRRGNEQFF	TGCGCCAGCAGCCAAGATCGGACTAGCCGCAGAGGCAATGAGCAGTTCTTC
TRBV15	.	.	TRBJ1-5	CATSRDIDSNQPQHF	TGTGCCACCAGCAGAGATATCGATAGCAATCAGCCCCAGCATTTT
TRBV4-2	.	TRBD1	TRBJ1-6	CASSQLTGGSGNSPLHF	TGTGCCAGCAGCCAATTGACAGGGGGCAGCGGGAATTCACCCCTCCACTTT
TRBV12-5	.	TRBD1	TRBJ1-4	CASVFGTGTNEKLFF	TGTGCTAGTGTTTTCGGGACAGGGACTAATGAAAAACTGTTTTTT
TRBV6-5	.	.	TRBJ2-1	CASSLPYQPNEQFF	TGTGCCAGCAGTCTACCTTACCAACCCAATGAGCAGTTCTTC
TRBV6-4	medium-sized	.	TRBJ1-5	CASSADYSNQPQHF	TGTGCCAGCAGTGCAGATTATAGCAATCAGCCCCAGCATTTT
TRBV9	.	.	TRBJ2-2	CASSVGGDNTGELFF	TGTGCCAGCAGCGTAGGAGGGGATAACACCGGGGAGCTGTTTTTT
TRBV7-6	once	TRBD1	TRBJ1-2	CASSLGQGHYGYTF	TGTGCCAGCAGCTTAGGACAGGGACACTATGGCTACACCTTC
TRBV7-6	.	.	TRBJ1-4	CASSTRGGGGIQATNEKLFF	TGTGCCAGCAGCACTAGGGGCGGGGGCGGTATTCAAGCAACTAATGAAAAACTGTTTTTT
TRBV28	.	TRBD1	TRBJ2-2	CASSSPSGTDSSGELFF	TGTGCCAGCAGTTCACCGTCGGGGACAGATAGTTCCGGGGAGCTGTTTTTT
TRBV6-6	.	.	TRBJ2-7	CASGGSLFSYEQYF	TGTGCCAGCGGGGGCTCCCTTTTTTCCTACGAGCAGTACTTC
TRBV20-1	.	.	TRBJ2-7	CSARVSYEQYF	TGCAGTGCGAGGGTCTCCTACGAGCAGTACTTC
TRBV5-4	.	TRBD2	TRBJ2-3	CASSEAAGVTDTQYF	TGTGCCAGCAGCGAGGCGGCGGGAGTCACAGATACGCAGTATTTT